This TCR beta chain was profiled in a study of blood T cells in healthy people across ages. Russia was home to the donors, healthy Caucasian individuals aged about 6 to 90. Unmatched junction bases numbered 11, after V lost 6 bases and J lost 4 bases. Germline CDR1 and CDR2: SQVTM and ANQGSEA. This CDR3 spans 15 amino acids. Through a sample-barcoded 5' primer and a J-beta primer mix, a second PCR was run for 7 to 11 cycles. Every molecule of cDNA carried a tag from a template-switch adaptor with 12 random nucleotides. TCRdb called the 5' RACE reads again in MiXCR, with one record for every CDR3 protein. This table holds hundreds of thousands of distinct CDR3 sequences, approximately 49% found once.

V and J are TRBV29-1 and TRBJ1-1, with TRBD1 identical over 10 bases. The clonotype comes from a woman aged 55-75 years in good health. The sequenced sample was blood. CDR3 in DNA: TGCAGCGTGACCTGGGACAGGGGAGGGGGCACTGAAGCTTTCTTT. Its protein is CSVTWDRGGGTEAFF.